Following are 14 T cell receptor beta chains from one sample sequenced in a study of blood T cell repertoires in COVID-19. TCRdb keeps only in-frame clones here, not all; method: immunoSEQ multiplex PCR. The repertoire holds around 190,000 clones, 86% seen once, with less than 25% in the top ten. The specimen was peripheral blood. Source of these receptors: a man between 70 and 80 years old with active or convalescent COVID-19.

This sequence joins TRBV4-1 and TRBJ1-1; 9 bases map to TRBD1. The germline gives CDR1 MGHRA, CDR2 YSYEKL. CDR3 size: 17 residues. V lost 4 bases, J lost 0 bases, and 9 bases stayed unmatched. The DNA for the CDR3 is TGCGCCAGCAGCCTCCGGACAGGGGTTATCATGAACACTGAAGCTTTCTTT. It codes for CASSLRTGVIMNTEAFF.

This chain links TRBV9 with TRBJ2-5; a weak D match, TRBD2 (6 bases). The V gene's germline CDR1 is SGDLS and CDR2 YYNGEE. The CDR3 has 13 residues. V was pared by 2 bases and J by 3 bases, with 8 bases between. CDR3 residues: CASSVRGKETQYF. CDR3 in DNA: TGTGCCAGCAGCGTCCGGGGGAAAGAGACCCAGTACTTC.

The chain links TRBV5-8 to TRBJ1-2; TRBD1 matches at 7 bases. In germline, CDR1 is SGHTS, CDR2 YDEGEE. The CDR3 is 18 amino acids. V lost 3 bases, J lost 3 bases, and 17 bases stayed unmatched. CDR3 bases: TGTGCCAGCAGCTATCGACAGGGCGCACCCCTGGGGCACTATGGCTACACCTTC. It codes for CASSYRQGAPLGHYGYTF.

The chain links TRBV5-1 to TRBJ1-5; 9 bases agree with TRBD1. Germline V lookup: CDR1 SGHRS, CDR2 YFSETQ. V gave up 5 bases and J gave up 5 bases; unmatched junction bases: 2. CDR3 length equals 13 residues. CDR3 DNA: TGCGCCAGCAGTTGGGACAGGGATCAGCCCCAGCATTTT. It codes for CASSWDRDQPQHF.

The chain has TRBV9 and TRBJ1-1, with D tentatively TRBD1 (6 bases). The CDR3 is 16 amino acids. The germline gives CDR1 SGDLS, CDR2 YYNGEE. Trimming took 0 bases from V and 3 from J, leaving 15 bases between them. The CDR3 DNA is TGTGCCAGCAGCGTAGACCATCACAGGGTGGACACTGAAGCTTTCTTT. Amino acids: CASSVDHHRVDTEAFF.

The chain employs TRBV5-1 and TRBJ2-3; 7 bases align to TRBD1. This CDR3 region has 15 residues. V was clipped by 4 bases and J by 2 bases; unmatched bases: 7. The germline V gene has CDR1 SGHRS and CDR2 YFSETQ. The CDR3 spells CASSPTGPHTDTQYF. The CDR3 DNA reads as TGCGCCAGCAGCCCGACAGGGCCCCACACAGATACGCAGTATTTT.

The count of this clone is one. The same CDR3 is also encoded by other DNA sequences in this sample. V usage is TRBV7-2 and J usage is TRBJ1-2, with D perhaps TRBD1 (6 bases). V dropped 5 bases and J dropped 1 base, with 8 bases sitting between them. Germline CDR1 and CDR2: SGHTA and FQGNSA. The CDR3 is made up of 13 amino acids. The CDR3 is CASSPQGNYGYTF. In DNA form, the CDR3 reads TGTGCCAGCAGCCCACAGGGTAACTATGGCTACACCTTC.

The chain joins TRBV11-2 to TRBJ1-6; 10 bases line up with TRBD1. CDR1 is SGHAT and CDR2 is FQNNGV in the germline V gene. CDR3 size: 15 residues. Trimming cost V 0 bases and J 10 bases; bases outside gene matches: 3. This CDR3 is CASSLEKGQGSPLHF. The CDR3, as DNA: TGTGCCAGCAGCTTAGAGAAGGGACAGGGGTCACCCCTCCACTTT.

V and J are TRBV11-2 and TRBJ2-1; D is possibly TRBD2 (7 bases). The length of the CDR3 is 16 residues. V gave up 5 bases and J gave up 6 bases, with 20 bases separating them. The V gene's germline CDR1 is SGHAT and CDR2 FQNNGV. The CDR3 loop reads CASSSGAGRGPNEQFF. CDR3 in DNA: TGTGCCAGCAGCAGCGGCGCGGGGCGGGGGCCCAATGAGCAGTTCTTC.

This clone occurred a few times. The rearrangement joins TRBV19 to TRBJ1-2, with D unresolved. Deletions cut 5 bases from V and 1 base from J, with 20 bases between. The germline gives CDR1 LNHDA, CDR2 SQIVND (reference sequence). This CDR3 contains 17 residues. CDR3 in DNA: TGTGCCAGTAGTCCGCGGCGAGGACCGGGGTATAACTATGGCTACACCTTC. Its translation is CASSPRRGPGYNYGYTF.

The rearrangement links TRBV7-9 to TRBJ2-7; TRBD1 agrees at 7 bases. This CDR3 comprises 14 residues. J was trimmed by 0 bases and V by 6 bases; bases with no gene match: 5. Germline values: CDR1 SEHNR, CDR2 FQNEAQ (reference sequence). This CDR3 is CASSPGQSSYEQYF. The DNA for the CDR3 is TGTGCCAGCAGTCCGGGACAGAGCTCCTACGAGCAGTACTTC.

This clone showed up just once. This sequence joins TRBV6-2 or TRBV6-3 and TRBJ1-1, with 9 bases fitting TRBD1. The V segment lost 4 bases and the J segment 0 bases; nucleotides outside the gene matches: 9. The CDR3 length is 17 residues. In germline, CDR1 is MNHEY, CDR2 SVGEGT. The CDR3 nucleotides read TGTGCCAGCAGTTTCCCCACGGACAGGGGCATGAACACTGAAGCTTTCTTT. It yields the protein CASSFPTDRGMNTEAFF.

The chain uses TRBV5-1 and TRBJ2-3, with 7 bases fitting TRBD1. The CDR3 sequence is 16 residues long. Germline V gene lookup returns CDR1 SGHRS and CDR2 YFSETQ. Unmatched junction bases numbered 4, after V lost 0 bases and J lost 0 bases. Written as DNA, the CDR3 is TGCGCCAGCAGCTTGGGACAGGGAACTAGCACAGATACGCAGTATTTT. This translates into CASSLGQGTSTDTQYF.

V gene TRBV6-2 or TRBV6-3 combines with J gene TRBJ1-3; TRBD1 agrees at 8 bases. V gave up 2 bases and J gave up 2 bases; unmatched junction bases: 2. CDR3 length: 15 residues. Germline CDR1 and CDR2: MNHEY and SVGEGT. The CDR3 region is CASSYGQGPGNTIYF. The DNA of the CDR3 is TGTGCCAGCAGTTACGGACAGGGACCTGGAAACACCATATATTTT.